The clone carrying this T cell receptor beta chain showed up just a few times. The antigen remains unidentified. These data belong to a study of tissue T cells after allogeneic stem cell transplantation. Data came from immunoSEQ multiplex PCR; TCRdb stores just in-frame clones and leaves some out. In the table there are about 3,300 clones, approximately 70% of which are singletons. Study-wide results and caveats: Which tissue TCRs were alloreactive or antigen-specific was not determined. Some clones might be persisting host cells. Few T cell clones were shared across patients, but motif clusters showed tissue-specific shared signatures.

The receptor was isolated from a male donor aged 60 or older with lung cancer. The sequences come from tissue from the right colon, collected at autopsy.

CDR3 protein: CASSSDPLRQPQHF. The CDR3, as DNA: TGTGCCAGCAGCTCCGACCCCCTCCGCCAGCCCCAGCATTTT. The chain combines TRBV11-2 with TRBJ1-5; D gene ambiguous. Germline lookup yields CDR1 SGHAT and CDR2 FQNNGV. The CDR3 consists of 14 residues. V lost 4 bases to trimming and J lost 7 bases, with 14 bases between them.